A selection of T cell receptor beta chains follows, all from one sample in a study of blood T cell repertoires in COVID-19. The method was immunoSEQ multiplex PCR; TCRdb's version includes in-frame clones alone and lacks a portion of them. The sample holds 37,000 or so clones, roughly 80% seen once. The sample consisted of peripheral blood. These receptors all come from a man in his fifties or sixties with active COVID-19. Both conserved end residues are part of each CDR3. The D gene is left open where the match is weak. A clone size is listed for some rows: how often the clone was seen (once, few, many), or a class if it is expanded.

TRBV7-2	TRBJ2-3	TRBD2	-	CASPPVGTSVPDTQYF	TGTGCCAGCCCCCCAGTAGGGACTAGCGTTCCAGATACGCAGTATTTT
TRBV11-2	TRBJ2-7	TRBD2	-	CASSSQAGTVEQYF	TGTGCCAGCAGCTCCCAAGCGGGAACGGTCGAGCAGTACTTC
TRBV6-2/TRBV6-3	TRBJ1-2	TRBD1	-	CASSYGPPETGYGYTF	TGTGCCAGCAGTTACGGCCCCCCCGAGACAGGGTATGGCTACACCTTC
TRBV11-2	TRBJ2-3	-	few	CASSLDISTDTQYF	TGTGCCAGCAGCTTGGACATTAGCACAGATACGCAGTATTTT
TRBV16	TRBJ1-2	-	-	CASSQGGGPYGYTF	TGTGCCAGCAGCCAGGGCGGGGGGCCCTATGGCTACACCTTC
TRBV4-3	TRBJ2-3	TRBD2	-	CASSQEGGRGDTQYF	TGCGCCAGCAGCCAAGAAGGCGGGAGGGGGGATACGCAGTATTTT
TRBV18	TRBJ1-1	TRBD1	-	CATGTGGGTEAFF	TGTGCCACCGGGACAGGGGGCGGCACTGAAGCTTTCTTT
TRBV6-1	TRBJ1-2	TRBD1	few	CASSGGTGGPGYGYTF	TGTGCCAGCAGTGGAGGGACAGGGGGGCCGGGGTATGGCTACACCTTC
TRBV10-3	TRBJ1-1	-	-	CAITKDTNAEAFF	TGTGCCATCACCAAAGACACCAACGCTGAAGCTTTCTTT
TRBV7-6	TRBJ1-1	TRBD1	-	CASSTIGGEDDTEAFF	TGTGCCAGCAGCACGATAGGGGGCGAAGATGACACTGAAGCTTTCTTT
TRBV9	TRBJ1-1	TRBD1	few	CASSAGTGSTNTEAFF	TGTGCCAGCAGCGCCGGGACAGGGAGTACCAACACTGAAGCTTTCTTT
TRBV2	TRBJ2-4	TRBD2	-	CASSGTSGGLAKNIQYF	TGTGCCAGCAGCGGGACTAGCGGGGGGCTAGCCAAAAACATTCAGTACTTC
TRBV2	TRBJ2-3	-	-	CASSEHSDTQYF	TGTGCCAGCAGTGAACACTCGGATACGCAGTATTTT
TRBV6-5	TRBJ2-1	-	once	CASSFFPGLTPNEQFF	TGTGCCAGCAGTTTTTTCCCGGGACTGACACCCAATGAGCAGTTCTTC
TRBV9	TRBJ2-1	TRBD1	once	CASSGYRGPYNEQFF	TGTGCCAGCAGCGGTTACAGGGGGCCTTACAATGAGCAGTTCTTC
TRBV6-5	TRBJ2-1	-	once	CASSPTSVNEQFF	TGTGCCAGCAGCCCGACTAGTGTCAATGAGCAGTTCTTC
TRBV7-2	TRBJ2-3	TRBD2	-	CASSLGTRDTQYF	TGTGCCAGCAGCTTGGGGACTAGGGATACGCAGTATTTT
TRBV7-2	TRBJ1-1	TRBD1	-	CASSLADRGVAEAFF	TGTGCCAGCAGCTTAGCGGACAGGGGAGTGGCTGAAGCTTTCTTT
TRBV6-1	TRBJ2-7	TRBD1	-	CASSEARGHYEQYF	TGTGCCAGCAGTGAAGCAAGGGGGCACTACGAGCAGTACTTC
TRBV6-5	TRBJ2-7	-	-	CASSYSRGSYEQYF	TGTGCCAGCAGTTACTCAAGGGGCAGCTACGAGCAGTACTTC
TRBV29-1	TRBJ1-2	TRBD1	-	CSVPGQDFYGYTF	TGCAGCGTTCCGGGACAGGACTTCTATGGCTACACCTTC
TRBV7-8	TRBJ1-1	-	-	CASSNRRGNTEAFF	TGTGCCAGCAGTAACCGACGAGGGAACACTGAAGCTTTCTTT
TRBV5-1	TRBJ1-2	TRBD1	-	CASSLWRIGGDGYTF	TGCGCCAGCAGCCTATGGCGGATAGGGGGCGATGGCTACACCTTC
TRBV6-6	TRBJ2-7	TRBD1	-	CASRPTGGYYEQYF	TGTGCCAGCAGACCGACAGGGGGCTACTACGAGCAGTACTTC
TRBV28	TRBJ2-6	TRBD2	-	CASSSYWVSGRAHGANVLTF	TGTGCCAGCAGTTCCTATTGGGTTAGCGGGAGGGCCCACGGGGCCAACGTCCTGACTTTC
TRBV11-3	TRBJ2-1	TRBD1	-	CASSLGGQSGNEQFF	TGTGCCAGCAGCTTAGGGGGACAGAGTGGCAATGAGCAGTTCTTC
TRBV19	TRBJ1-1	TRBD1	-	CASTNTGGTEAFF	TGTGCCAGTACCAACACAGGGGGTACTGAAGCTTTCTTT
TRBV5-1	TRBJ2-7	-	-	CASSLYSGNEQYF	TGCGCCAGCAGCTTGTATTCCGGGAACGAGCAGTACTTC
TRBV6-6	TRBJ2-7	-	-	CASSTGTNEQYF	TGTGCCAGCAGTACAGGAACAAACGAGCAGTACTTC
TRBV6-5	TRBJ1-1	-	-	CASSYSNQANTEAFF	TGTGCCAGCAGTTACTCGAACCAGGCGAACACTGAAGCTTTCTTT
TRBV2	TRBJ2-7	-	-	CASRLSLGPYEQYF	TGTGCCAGCAGACTTAGTCTAGGCCCCTACGAGCAGTACTTC
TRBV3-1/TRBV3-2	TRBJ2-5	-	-	CASSLGGSPHETQYF	TGTGCCAGCAGCCTTGGTGGCTCTCCCCATGAGACCCAGTACTTC
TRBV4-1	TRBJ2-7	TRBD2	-	CASSQAGPLAGVAYEQYF	TGCGCCAGCAGCCAAGCTGGCCCGTTAGCGGGAGTCGCGTACGAGCAGTACTTC
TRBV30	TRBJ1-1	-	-	CAWSELVNTEAFF	TGTGCCTGGAGTGAGTTAGTGAACACTGAAGCTTTCTTT
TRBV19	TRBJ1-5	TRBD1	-	CASAGQAYSNQPQHF	TGTGCCAGCGCCGGACAGGCCTATAGCAATCAGCCCCAGCATTTT
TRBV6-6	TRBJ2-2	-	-	CASSYPGQMYTGELFF	TGTGCCAGCAGTTATCCCGGACAGATGTACACCGGGGAGCTGTTTTTT
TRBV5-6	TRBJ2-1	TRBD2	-	CASSPMGGDNEQFF	TGTGCCAGCAGCCCAATGGGAGGGGACAATGAGCAGTTCTTC
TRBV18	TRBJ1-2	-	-	CASSYNRDHGYTF	TGTGCCAGCTCATACAACAGGGACCATGGCTACACCTTC
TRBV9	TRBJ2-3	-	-	CASSRDIIGTDTQYF	TGTGCCAGCAGCCGGGACATCATTGGCACAGATACGCAGTATTTT
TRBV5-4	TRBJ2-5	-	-	CASSRALGAQETQYF	TGTGCCAGCAGCCGGGCCCTGGGGGCGCAAGAGACCCAGTACTTC
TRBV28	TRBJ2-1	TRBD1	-	CASSYNRDRGGRRQFF	TGTGCCAGCAGTTACAACCGGGACAGGGGGGGCCGTCGGCAGTTCTTC
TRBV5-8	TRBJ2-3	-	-	CASSSRAFDTQYF	TGTGCCAGCAGCTCGAGGGCTTTCGATACGCAGTATTTT
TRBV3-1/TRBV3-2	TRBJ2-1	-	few	CASSQGGAVLVGDEQFF	TGTGCCAGCAGCCAAGGTGGTGCGGTACTAGTCGGGGATGAGCAGTTCTTC
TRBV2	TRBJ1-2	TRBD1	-	CASREGAVAGYTF	TGTGCCAGCAGGGAGGGGGCGGTAGCTGGCTACACCTTC
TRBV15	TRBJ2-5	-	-	CATSPGTQSQETQYF	TGTGCCACCAGCCCCGGGACACAAAGCCAAGAGACCCAGTACTTC
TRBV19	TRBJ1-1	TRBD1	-	CASKGDRIDIWAPNTEAFF	TGTGCCAGTAAGGGGGACAGAATCGATATCTGGGCCCCGAACACTGAAGCTTTCTTT
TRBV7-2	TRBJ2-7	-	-	CASSLGRVAGEQYF	TGTGCCAGCAGCTTAGGGAGGGTCGCTGGAGAGCAGTACTTC
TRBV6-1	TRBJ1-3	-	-	CASSEAAGGNTIYF	TGTGCCAGCAGTGAAGCGGCAGGTGGAAACACCATATATTTT
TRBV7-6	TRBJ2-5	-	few	CASSRISGQRETQYF	TGTGCCAGCAGCCGAATAAGTGGACAACGGGAGACCCAGTACTTC